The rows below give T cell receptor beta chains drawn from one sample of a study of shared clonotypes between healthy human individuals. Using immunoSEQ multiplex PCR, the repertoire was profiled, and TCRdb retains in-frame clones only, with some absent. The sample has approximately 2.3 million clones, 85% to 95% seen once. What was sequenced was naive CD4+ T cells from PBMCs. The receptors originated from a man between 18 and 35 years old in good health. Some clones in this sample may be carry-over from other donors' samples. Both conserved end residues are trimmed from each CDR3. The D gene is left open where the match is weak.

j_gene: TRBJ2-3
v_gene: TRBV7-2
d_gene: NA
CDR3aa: ASSLGGGSDTQY

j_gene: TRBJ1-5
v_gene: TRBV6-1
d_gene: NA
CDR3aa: ASSKTVNSNQPQH

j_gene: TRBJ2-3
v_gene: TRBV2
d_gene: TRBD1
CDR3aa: ASRTGGTQY

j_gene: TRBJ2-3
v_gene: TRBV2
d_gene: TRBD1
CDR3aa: ASSLDRMDTQY

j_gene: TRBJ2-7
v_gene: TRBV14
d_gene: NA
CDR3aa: ASSQVARHSYEQY

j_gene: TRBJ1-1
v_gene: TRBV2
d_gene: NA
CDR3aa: ASHSFEAF

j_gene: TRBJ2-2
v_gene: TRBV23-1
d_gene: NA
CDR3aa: ASSSREASTGELF

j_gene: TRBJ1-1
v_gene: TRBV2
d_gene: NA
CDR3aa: ASSELTTNTEAF

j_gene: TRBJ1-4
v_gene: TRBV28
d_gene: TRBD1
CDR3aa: ASRELGTGSRGKLF

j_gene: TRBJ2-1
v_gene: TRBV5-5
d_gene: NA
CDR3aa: ASSPQDSPLSTQF

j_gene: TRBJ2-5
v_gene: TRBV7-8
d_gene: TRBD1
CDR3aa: ASSLPPRTGGIQETQY

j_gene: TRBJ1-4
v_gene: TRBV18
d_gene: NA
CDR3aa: ASSPPLQGTTNEKLF

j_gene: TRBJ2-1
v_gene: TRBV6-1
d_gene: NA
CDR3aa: ASTVYGGLNEQF

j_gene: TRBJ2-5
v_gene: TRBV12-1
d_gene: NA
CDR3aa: ASSFAPTTGGKKVETQY

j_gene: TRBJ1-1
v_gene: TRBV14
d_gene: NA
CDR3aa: ASSPGAWTEAF

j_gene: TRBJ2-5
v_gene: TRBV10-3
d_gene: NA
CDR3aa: AISESGVVETQY

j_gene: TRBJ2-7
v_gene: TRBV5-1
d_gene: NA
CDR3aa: ASSLIRYEQY

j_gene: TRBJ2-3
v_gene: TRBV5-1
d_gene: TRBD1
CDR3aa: ASSLGDSLFTDTQY

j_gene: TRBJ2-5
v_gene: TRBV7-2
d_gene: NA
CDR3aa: ASSLERAQETQY

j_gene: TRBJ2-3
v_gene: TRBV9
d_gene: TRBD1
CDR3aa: ASSVAGGVADTQY

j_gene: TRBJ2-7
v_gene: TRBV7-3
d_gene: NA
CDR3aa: ASSLTGGPTYEQY

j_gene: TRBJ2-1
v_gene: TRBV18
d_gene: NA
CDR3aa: ASSPREGSQF

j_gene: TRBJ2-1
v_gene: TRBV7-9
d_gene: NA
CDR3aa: ASSLNTFAEQF

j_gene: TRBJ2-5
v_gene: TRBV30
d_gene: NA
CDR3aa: AWSRGALQETQY

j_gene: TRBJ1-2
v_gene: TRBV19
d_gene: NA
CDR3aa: ASSPGRPFNYGYT

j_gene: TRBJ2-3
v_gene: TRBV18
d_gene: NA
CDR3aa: ASSPTTDTDTQY

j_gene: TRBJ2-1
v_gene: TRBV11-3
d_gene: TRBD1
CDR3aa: ASSLRTGQYNEQF

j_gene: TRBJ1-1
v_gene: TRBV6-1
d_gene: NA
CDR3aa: ASSDPVPPEAF

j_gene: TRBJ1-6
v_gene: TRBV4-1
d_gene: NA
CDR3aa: ASSFGTWGNSPLH

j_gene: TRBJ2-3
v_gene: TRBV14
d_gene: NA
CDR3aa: ASSQDPGRGTDTQY

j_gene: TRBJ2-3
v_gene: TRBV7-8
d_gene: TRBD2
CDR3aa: ASSLVAGEGAG

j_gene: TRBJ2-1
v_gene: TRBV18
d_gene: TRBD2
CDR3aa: ASSARGTSGKSQVMSQF

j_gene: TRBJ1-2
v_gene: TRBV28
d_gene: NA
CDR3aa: ASSFDAFYGYT

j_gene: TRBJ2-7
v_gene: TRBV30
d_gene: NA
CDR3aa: AWSTSSYEQY

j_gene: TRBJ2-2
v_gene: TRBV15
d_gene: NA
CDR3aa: ATEQGTLTGELF

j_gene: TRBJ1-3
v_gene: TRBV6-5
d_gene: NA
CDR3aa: ASSRDGYSGNTIY

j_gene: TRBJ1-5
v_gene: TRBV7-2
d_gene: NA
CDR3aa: ASSTTGTTAQPQH

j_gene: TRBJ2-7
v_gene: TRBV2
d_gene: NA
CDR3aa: ASGSTGISPGEQY

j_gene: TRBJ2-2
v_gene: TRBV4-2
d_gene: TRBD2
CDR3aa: ASSQDAYAGEVTGELF

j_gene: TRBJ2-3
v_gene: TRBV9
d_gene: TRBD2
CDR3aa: ASSVGTSGGSTDTQY

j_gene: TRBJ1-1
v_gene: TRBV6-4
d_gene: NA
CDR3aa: ASSDYDGSEAF

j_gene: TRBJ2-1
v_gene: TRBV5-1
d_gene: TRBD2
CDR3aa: ASSSQWTSGRNEQF

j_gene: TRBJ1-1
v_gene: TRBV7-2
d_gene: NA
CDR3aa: ASRLGGTKTEAF

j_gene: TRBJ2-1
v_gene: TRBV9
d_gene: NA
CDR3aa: ASSVAAPHEQF

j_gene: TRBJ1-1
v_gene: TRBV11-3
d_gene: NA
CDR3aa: ASSRDGGDTEAF

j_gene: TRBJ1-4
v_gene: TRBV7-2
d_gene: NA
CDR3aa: ASSFAGTVNEKLF

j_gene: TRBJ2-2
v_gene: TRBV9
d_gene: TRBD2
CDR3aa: ASSGSGRAGGELF

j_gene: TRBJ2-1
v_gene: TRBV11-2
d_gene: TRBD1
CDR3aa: ASSPYRTGSSYNEQF

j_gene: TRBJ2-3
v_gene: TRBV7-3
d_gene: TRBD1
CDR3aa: ASSLTRDRGDTQY

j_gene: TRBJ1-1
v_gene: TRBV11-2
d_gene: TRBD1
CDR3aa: ASSLLQGAGTEAF

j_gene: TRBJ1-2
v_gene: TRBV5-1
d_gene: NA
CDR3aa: ASNAVGLDYGYT

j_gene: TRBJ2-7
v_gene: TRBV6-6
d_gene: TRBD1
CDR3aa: ASSYSGTGVYEQY

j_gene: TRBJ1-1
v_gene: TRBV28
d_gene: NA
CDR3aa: ASSPGSGYTEAF

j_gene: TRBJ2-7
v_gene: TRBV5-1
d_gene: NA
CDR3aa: ASSARGSSADEQY